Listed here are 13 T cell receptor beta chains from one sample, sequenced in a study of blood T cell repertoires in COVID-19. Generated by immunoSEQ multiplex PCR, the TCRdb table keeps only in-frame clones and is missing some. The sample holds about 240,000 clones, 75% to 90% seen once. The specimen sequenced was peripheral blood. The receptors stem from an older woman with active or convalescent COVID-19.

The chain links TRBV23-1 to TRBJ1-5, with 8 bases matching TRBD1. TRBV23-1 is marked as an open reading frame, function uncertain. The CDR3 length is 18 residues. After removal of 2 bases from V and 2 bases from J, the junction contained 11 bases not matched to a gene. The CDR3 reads CASSQPARGRVGNQPQHF. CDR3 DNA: TGCGCCAGCAGTCAACCGGCCAGGGGGCGTGTGGGCAATCAGCCCCAGCATTTT.

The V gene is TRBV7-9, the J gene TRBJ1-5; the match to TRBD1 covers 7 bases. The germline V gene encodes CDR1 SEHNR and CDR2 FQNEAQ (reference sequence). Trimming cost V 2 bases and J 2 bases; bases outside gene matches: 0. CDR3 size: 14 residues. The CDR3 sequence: CASSLTGGNQPQHF. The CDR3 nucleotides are TGTGCCAGCAGCTTAACAGGGGGCAATCAGCCCCAGCATTTT.

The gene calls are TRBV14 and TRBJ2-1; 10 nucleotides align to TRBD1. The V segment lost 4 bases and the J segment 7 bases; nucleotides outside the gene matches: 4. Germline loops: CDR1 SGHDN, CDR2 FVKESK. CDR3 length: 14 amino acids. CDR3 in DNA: TGTGCCAGCAGCCGAGGGGACAGGGGAAATGAGCAGTTCTTC. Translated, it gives CASSRGDRGNEQFF.

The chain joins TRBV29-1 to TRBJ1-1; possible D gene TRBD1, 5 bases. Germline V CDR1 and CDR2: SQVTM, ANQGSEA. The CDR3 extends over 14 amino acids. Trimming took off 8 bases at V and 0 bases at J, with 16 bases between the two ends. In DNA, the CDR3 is TGCAGCACCCGACAGAGTGCCTTGAACACTGAAGCTTTCTTT. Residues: CSTRQSALNTEAFF.

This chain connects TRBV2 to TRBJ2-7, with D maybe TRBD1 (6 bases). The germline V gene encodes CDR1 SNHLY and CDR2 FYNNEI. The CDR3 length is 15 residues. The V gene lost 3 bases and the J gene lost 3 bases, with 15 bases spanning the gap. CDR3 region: CASSEQGSGIYEQYF. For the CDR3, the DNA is TGTGCCAGCAGTGAGCAGGGGAGTGGGATCTACGAGCAGTACTTC.

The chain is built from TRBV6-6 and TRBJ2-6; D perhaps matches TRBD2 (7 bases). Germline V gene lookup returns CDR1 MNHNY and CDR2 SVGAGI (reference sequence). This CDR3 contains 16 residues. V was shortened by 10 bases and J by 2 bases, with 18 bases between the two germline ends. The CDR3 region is CATETGGVAGANVLTF. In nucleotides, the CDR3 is TGTGCCACCGAAACGGGGGGCGTAGCTGGGGCCAACGTCCTGACTTTC.

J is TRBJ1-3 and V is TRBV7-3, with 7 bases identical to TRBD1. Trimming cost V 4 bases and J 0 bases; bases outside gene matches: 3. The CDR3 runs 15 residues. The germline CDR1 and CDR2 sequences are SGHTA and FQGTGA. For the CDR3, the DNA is TGTGCCAGCAGCTCGACAGGGTTCTCTGGAAACACCATATATTTT. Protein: CASSSTGFSGNTIYF.

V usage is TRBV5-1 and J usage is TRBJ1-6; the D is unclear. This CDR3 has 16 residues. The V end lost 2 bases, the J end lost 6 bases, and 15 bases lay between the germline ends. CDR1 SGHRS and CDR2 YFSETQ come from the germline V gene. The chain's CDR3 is CASSLNRGSVNSPLHF. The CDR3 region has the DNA TGCGCCAGCAGCTTAAATAGAGGGAGCGTTAATTCACCCCTCCACTTT.

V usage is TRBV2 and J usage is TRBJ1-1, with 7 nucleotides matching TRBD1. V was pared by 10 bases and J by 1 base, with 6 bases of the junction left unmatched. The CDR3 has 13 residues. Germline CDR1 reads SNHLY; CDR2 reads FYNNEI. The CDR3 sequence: CANLQGRNTEAFF. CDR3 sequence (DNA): TGTGCCAACCTACAGGGGCGGAACACTGAAGCTTTCTTT. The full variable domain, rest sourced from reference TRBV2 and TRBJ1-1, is EPEVTQTPSHQVTQMGQEVILRCVPISNHLYFYWYRQILGQKVEFLVSFYNNEISEKSEIFDDQFSVERPDGSNFTLKIRSTKLEDSAMYFCANLQGRNTEAFFGQGTRLTVV.

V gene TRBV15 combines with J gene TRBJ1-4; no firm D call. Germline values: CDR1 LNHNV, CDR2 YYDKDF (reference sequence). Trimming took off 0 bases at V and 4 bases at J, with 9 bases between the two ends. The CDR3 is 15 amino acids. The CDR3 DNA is TGTGCCACCAGCAGAGATCCCCCTAATAATGAAAAACTGTTTTTT. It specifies CATSRDPPNNEKLFF.

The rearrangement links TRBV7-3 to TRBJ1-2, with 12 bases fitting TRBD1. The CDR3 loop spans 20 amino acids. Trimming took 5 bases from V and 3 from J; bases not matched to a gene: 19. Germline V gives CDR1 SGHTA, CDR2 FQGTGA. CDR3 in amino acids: CASSPRSRVGTGGEDYGYTF. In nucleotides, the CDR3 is TGTGCCAGCAGCCCACGGTCTCGGGTTGGGACAGGGGGCGAAGACTATGGCTACACCTTC.

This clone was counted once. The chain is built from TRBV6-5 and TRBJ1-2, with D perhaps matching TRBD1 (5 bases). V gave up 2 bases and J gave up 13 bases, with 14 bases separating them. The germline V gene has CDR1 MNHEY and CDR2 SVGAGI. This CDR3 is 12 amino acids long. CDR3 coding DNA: TGTGCCAGCAGTTACCGGCCAGGGAGGGGCACCTTC. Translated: CASSYRPGRGTF.

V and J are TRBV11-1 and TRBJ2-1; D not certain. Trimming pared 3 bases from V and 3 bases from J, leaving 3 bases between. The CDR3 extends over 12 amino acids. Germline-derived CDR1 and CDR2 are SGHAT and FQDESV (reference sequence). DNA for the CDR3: TGTGCCAGCAGCTTTAGCTACAATGAGCAGTTCTTC. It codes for CASSFSYNEQFF.